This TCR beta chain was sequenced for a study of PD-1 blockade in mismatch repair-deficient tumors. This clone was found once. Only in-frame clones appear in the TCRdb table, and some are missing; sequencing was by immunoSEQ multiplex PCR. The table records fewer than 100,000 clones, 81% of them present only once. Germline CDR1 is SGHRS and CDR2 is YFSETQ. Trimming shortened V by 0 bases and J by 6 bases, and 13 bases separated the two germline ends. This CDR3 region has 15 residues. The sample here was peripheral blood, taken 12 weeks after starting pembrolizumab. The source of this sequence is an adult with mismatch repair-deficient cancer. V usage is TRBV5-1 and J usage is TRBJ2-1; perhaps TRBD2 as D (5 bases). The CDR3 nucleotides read TGCGCCAGCAGCTTGGGTGGGAGAAAGGGCAATGAGCAGTTCTTC. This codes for CASSLGGRKGNEQFF.